This T cell receptor beta chain stems from a study of blood T cell repertoires in COVID-19. For the study at large: Donors in the United States, Italy and Spain gave samples during acute or convalescent COVID-19. Nucleic acid was either cDNA or gDNA, and it came from T cells, B-cell-depleted T cells, or PBMCs.

Original processing notes: Reference gene primer amplification gave nucleated cell count estimates. Sequencing used immunoSEQ multiplex PCR; TCRdb keeps in-frame clones, though not all of them. V and J calls plus clone size are reproduced from that table; the DNA served to infer D and trimming. There are about 190,000 clones in the sample; 84% occur only once, and approximately 19% lies in the top ten. The CDR3 is 13 residues long. CDR1 is ENHRY, CDR2 SYGVKD, per germline. The V and J ends lost 8 bases and 1 base respectively, with 11 bases between them. Sequencing was done on a sample of peripheral blood. This clonotype was obtained from a human donor in a cohort sampled during active COVID-19. This chain joins TRBV10-3 and TRBJ1-2; D is undetermined. In DNA form, the CDR3 reads TGTGCCATCTCCCGCGAATTTAACTATGGCTACACCTTC. Its protein product is CAISREFNYGYTF.